This paragraph covers one TCR beta chain sequence. Its target is not known. Time point reported: 20-29 weeks after completion of therapy. This entry belongs to a study of T cell therapy after organ transplantation. The wider study: Long-term post-therapy samples: blood collected 20 to 29 weeks after completing therapy.

The assay was immunoSEQ multiplex PCR, and TCRdb's table has in-frame clones only and misses some. The sample has about 20,000 clones; 84% are singletons. General study findings and limits: Both transferred clonotypes and endogenous ones absent from products apparently reconstituted.

The origin of this receptor is a human patient who had received a solid organ transplant and had CMV disease. The graft donor may have given rise to some T cells. The specimen was CD8+ T cells from blood, collected after autologous CMV-specific T cell therapy.

CDR3 nucleotides: TGTGCCAGCAGCCCGGGACAGGGGGTGAACTATGGCTACACCTTC. Protein product: CASSPGQGVNYGYTF. The chain carries TRBV7-9 and TRBJ1-2; 11 positions agree with TRBD1. CDR1 and CDR2 (germline): SEHNR, FQNEAQ (reference sequence). The trim removed 5 bases at V and 2 bases at J, leaving 4 bases unmatched. The CDR3 spans 15 residues.